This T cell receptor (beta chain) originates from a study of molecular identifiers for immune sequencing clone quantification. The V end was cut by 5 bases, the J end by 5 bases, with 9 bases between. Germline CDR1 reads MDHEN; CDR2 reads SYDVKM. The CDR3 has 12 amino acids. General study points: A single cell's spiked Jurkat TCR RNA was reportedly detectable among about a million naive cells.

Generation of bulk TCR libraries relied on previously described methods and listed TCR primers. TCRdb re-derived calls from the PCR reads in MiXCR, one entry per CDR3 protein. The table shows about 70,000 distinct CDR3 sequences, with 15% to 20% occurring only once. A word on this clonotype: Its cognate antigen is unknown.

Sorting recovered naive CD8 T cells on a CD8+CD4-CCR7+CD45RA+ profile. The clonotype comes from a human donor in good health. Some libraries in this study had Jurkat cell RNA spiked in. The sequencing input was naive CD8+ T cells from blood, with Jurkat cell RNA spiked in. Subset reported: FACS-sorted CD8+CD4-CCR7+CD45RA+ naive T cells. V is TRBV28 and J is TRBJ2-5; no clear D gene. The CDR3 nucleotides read TGTGCCAGCAGTACACTTGGGGAGACCCAGTACTTC. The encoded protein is CASSTLGETQYF.